This TCR beta chain stems from a study of metastatic and nonmetastatic thyroid tumors. Regarding the study as a whole: Within blood and tumor, benign nodules reportedly had significantly lower TCR beta diversity than malignant thyroid tumors did.

This CDR3 contains 15 residues. V was pared by 1 base and J by 7 bases, with 16 bases between. No treatment of any kind had been given to any patient before thyroid surgery. TCRdb reassembled clones from the PCR reads with MiXCR. The data hold around 35,000 clones, with about 18% observed a single time. Ten or more counts support this clone. Its antigen is currently unknown. This chain joins TRBV12-3 or TRBV12-4 and TRBJ2-5; a possible D gene is TRBD1 (7 bases). The sequenced sample consisted of blood. This receptor was obtained from a female donor with papillary thyroid cancer or a benign thyroid nodule (not recorded which). Some clones in this sample may be carry-over from other donors' samples. DNA of the CDR3: TGTGCCAGCAGTTTAGATTTCAGGGGGGATTTGACCCAGTACTTC. Its translation is CASSLDFRGDLTQYF.